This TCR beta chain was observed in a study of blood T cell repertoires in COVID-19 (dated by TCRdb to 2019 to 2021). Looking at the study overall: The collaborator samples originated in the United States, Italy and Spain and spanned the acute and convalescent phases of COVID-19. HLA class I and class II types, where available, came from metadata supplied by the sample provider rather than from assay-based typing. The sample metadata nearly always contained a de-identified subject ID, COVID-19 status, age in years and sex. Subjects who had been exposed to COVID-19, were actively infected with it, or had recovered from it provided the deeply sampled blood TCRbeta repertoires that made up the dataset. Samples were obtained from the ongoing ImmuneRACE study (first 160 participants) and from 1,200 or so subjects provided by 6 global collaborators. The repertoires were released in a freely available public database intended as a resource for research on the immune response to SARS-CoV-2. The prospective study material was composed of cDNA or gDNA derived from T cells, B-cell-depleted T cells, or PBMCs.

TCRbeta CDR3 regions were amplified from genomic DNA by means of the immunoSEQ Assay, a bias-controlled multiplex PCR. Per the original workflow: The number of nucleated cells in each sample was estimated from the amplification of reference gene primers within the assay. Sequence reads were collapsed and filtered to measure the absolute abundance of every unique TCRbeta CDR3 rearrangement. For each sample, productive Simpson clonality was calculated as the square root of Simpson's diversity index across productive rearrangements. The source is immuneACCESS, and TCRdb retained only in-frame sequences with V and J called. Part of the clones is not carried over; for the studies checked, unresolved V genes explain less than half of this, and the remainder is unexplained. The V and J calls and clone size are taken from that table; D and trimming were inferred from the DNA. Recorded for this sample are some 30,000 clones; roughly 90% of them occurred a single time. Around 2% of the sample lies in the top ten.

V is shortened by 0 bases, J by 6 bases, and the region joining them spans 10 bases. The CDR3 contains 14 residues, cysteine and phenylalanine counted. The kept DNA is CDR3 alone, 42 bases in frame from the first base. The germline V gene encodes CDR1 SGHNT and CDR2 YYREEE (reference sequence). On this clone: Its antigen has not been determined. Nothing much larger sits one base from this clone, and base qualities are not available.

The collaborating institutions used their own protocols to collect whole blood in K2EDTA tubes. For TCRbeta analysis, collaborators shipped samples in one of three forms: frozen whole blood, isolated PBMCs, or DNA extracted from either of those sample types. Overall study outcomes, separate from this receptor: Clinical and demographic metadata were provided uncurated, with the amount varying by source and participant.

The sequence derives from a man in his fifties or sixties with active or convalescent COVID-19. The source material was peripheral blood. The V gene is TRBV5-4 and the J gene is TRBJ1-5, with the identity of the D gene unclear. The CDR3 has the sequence CASSLDPGTQPQHF. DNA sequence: TGTGCCAGCAGCTTGGACCCAGGCACTCAGCCCCAGCATTTT.